Below, 29 T cell receptor beta chains from the same sample are listed, as sequenced in a study of immune evolution from preneoplasia to lung adenocarcinoma. Some clones are missing from TCRdb's copy, which holds only in-frame ones; the method was immunoSEQ multiplex PCR. The table has several thousand clones, 75% to 85% seen once. The sequenced sample was FFPE lung adenocarcinoma in situ tissue. Receptors originate from an older person with lung adenocarcinoma.

This chain links TRBV28 with TRBJ1-5; 12 positions match TRBD1. The CDR3 covers 16 residues. After removal of 5 bases from V and 4 bases from J, the junction contained 6 bases not matched to a gene. Germline CDR1 and CDR2: MDHEN and SYDVKM. CDR3 amino acids: CASSIRDRGPNQPQHF. The DNA for the CDR3 is TGTGCCAGCAGTATCCGGGACAGGGGGCCAAATCAGCCCCAGCATTTT.

This clone came up a few times. This chain uses TRBV7-8 with TRBJ2-1; 7 bases are a match to TRBD1. The V segment lost 8 bases and the J segment 0 bases; nucleotides outside the gene matches: 1. CDR1 SGHVS and CDR2 FQNEAQ come from the germline V gene. There are 13 residues in the CDR3. CDR3 region: CASGTDSYNEQFF. CDR3 nucleotide sequence: TGTGCCAGCGGGACAGACTCCTACAATGAGCAGTTCTTC. Drawing the rest from reference TRBV7-8 and TRBJ2-1, the complete variable domain is GAGVSQSPRYKVAKRGQDVALRCDPISGHVSLFWYQQALGQGPEFLTYFQNEAQLDKSGLPSDRFFAERPEGSVSTLKIQRTQQEDSAVYLCASGTDSYNEQFFGPGTRLTVL.

V and J are TRBV6-1 and TRBJ2-3; D is unclear. There are 12 residues in the CDR3. Germline V gene data show CDR1 as MNHNS and CDR2 as SASEGT. Trimming took off 5 bases at V and 8 bases at J, with 11 bases between the two ends. CDR3 protein: CASSFHKATQYF. The CDR3 region has the DNA TGTGCCAGCAGTTTCCACAAGGCTACGCAGTATTTT.

The genes are TRBV6-1 and TRBJ1-6; D is unresolved. The CDR3 length is 15 residues. V was clipped by 0 bases and J by 7 bases, with 10 bases between them. Germline loops: CDR1 MNHNS, CDR2 SASEGT. The CDR3 bases are TGTGCCAGCAGTGAAGCGTATCGCAGGAATTCACCCCTCCACTTT. Amino acid sequence: CASSEAYRRNSPLHF.

For this clone: The junction departs from the called germline gene at one end, perhaps through a read error. The rearrangement links TRBV7-7 to TRBJ2-2, with D possibly TRBD2 on 5 matching bases. This CDR3 spans 14 amino acids. The V gene's germline CDR1 is SSHAT and CDR2 FNYEAQ (reference sequence). CDR3 bases: TGTGCTAGCAGCTTAGCCGGGGACACCGGGGAGCTGTTTTTT. This encodes CASSLAGDTGELFF.

This clone has just a few counts. The chain links TRBV4-1 to TRBJ1-5; D gene ambiguous. The CDR3 runs to 18 residues. The germline V gene has CDR1 MGHRA and CDR2 YSYEKL. Trimming removed 1 base at V and 2 bases at J, with 18 bases between. The CDR3 nucleotides read TGCGCCAGCAGCCAAGGCTACCCGCTGGGTAGGGGCAATCAGCCCCAGCATTTT. Translated: CASSQGYPLGRGNQPQHF.

The chain employs TRBV27 and TRBJ1-2; 8 positions match TRBD1. The CDR3 loop spans 15 amino acids. CDR1 is MNHEY and CDR2 is SMNVEV in the germline V gene (reference sequence). The trim removed 5 bases at V and 5 bases at J, leaving 10 bases unmatched. Here the CDR3 DNA reads TGTGCCAGCAGTCTCGGACAGGGTTTTCGTTATGGCTACACCTTC. Its translation is CASSLGQGFRYGYTF.

With regard to this clone: The junction shows a germline mismatch at one end, possibly a read error. The chain uses TRBV4-2 and TRBJ1-4, with D perhaps matching TRBD1 (5 bases). The germline CDR1 and CDR2 sequences are LGHNA and YNFKEQ. This CDR3 region has 18 residues. The CDR3 reads CANSQDPAGLEDNEKLFF. The CDR3, as DNA: TGTGCCAACAGCCAAGATCCGGCAGGGCTTGAGGATAATGAAAAACTGTTTTTT.

This sequence joins TRBV9 and TRBJ1-3; D possibly corresponds to TRBD1 (6 bases). V was shortened by 4 bases and J by 0 bases, with 14 bases between the two germline ends. CDR1 is SGDLS and CDR2 is YYNGEE in the germline V gene. The CDR3 is made up of 16 amino acids. The CDR3 sequence is CASSPWRGASGNTIYF. DNA of the CDR3: TGTGCCAGCAGCCCCTGGAGGGGGGCCTCTGGAAACACCATATATTTT.

V is TRBV12-5 and J is TRBJ1-1, with D possibly being TRBD1 (5 bases). Between the trimmed V and J ends, which lost 1 base and 1 base, there was a span of 7 bases. Germline CDR1 reads LGHNT; CDR2 reads FRNRAP. This CDR3 contains 14 residues. CDR3 sequence: CASGLGGTNTEAFF. CDR3 nucleotides: TGTGCTAGTGGTTTGGGCGGGACGAACACTGAAGCTTTCTTT.

This clone has more than one count but fewer than ten. This chain joins TRBV6-5 and TRBJ1-2; TRBD1 is a possible D gene (5 bases). CDR3 length equals 12 residues. The V gene's germline CDR1 is MNHEY and CDR2 SVGAGI. The V and J ends lost 2 bases and 6 bases respectively, with 7 bases between them. The CDR3 is CASSYMGHGYTF. CDR3 bases: TGTGCCAGCAGTTACATGGGACATGGCTACACCTTC.

This clone showed up just once. This chain joins TRBV10-3 and TRBJ2-1, with 9 bases identical to TRBD1. The CDR3 is made up of 15 amino acids. Trimming took 4 bases from V and 8 from J; bases not matched to a gene: 9. Germline CDR1 ENHRY, CDR2 SYGVKD. This CDR3 reads CAISGRDRAQYEQFF. As DNA, the CDR3 is TGTGCCATCAGTGGCCGGGACAGGGCCCAATATGAGCAGTTCTTC.

The chain has TRBV18 and TRBJ1-5, with TRBD1 as a possible D gene (6 bases). The germline CDR1 and CDR2 sequences are KGHSH and LQKENI. This CDR3 is 13 amino acids long. The V end was cut by 5 bases, the J end by 3 bases, with 8 bases between. As DNA, the CDR3 is TGTGCCAGCTCAAAGGGGGACAATCAGCCCCAGCATTTT. Translation: CASSKGDNQPQHF.

This chain connects TRBV11-1 to TRBJ1-2; no definite D call. The CDR3 sequence is 13 residues long. In germline, CDR1 is SGHAT, CDR2 FQDESV (reference sequence). The V gene lost 3 bases and the J gene lost 1 base, with 6 bases spanning the gap. The CDR3 DNA reads as TGTGCCAGCAGCTTCGGCGGTAACTATGGCTACACCTTC. This translates into CASSFGGNYGYTF.

The V gene is TRBV28, the J gene TRBJ1-1; D remains ambiguous. The CDR3 is made up of 15 amino acids. Germline-derived CDR1 and CDR2 are MDHEN and SYDVKM. Trimming took 7 bases from V and 11 from J, leaving 26 bases between them. The CDR3 region has the DNA TGTGCCAGCATATCCAAACTCACTTCTGCGGCTGGGGCTTTCTTT. It is translated as CASISKLTSAAGAFF.

The rearrangement joins TRBV9 to TRBJ1-4; TRBD1 agrees at 7 bases. Germline CDR1 SGDLS, CDR2 YYNGEE. Trimming removed 2 bases from V and 11 bases from J; junction bases left unmatched: 6. The length of the CDR3 is 13 residues. Written as DNA, the CDR3 is TGTGCCAGCAGCGTGGTAGGGGGCGGCAAACTGTTTTTT. This sequence encodes CASSVVGGGKLFF.

The rearrangement links TRBV5-4 to TRBJ2-5, with 7 bases matching TRBD2. Per germline, CDR1 SGHNT and CDR2 YYREEE (reference sequence). The V gene end was trimmed by 0 bases and the J gene end by 4 bases; junction bases not matched to a gene: 12. The CDR3 extends over 17 amino acids. CDR3 coding DNA: TGTGCCAGCAGCTTGGAAGGGCGGGGGAGTAATATAGAGACCCAGTACTTC. It codes for CASSLEGRGSNIETQYF.

The CDR3 region is CASSPGGRSNEQFF. The CDR3 nucleotides read TGTGCCAGCAGCCCAGGGGGGAGAAGCAATGAGCAGTTCTTC. The rearrangement links TRBV28 to TRBJ2-1, with D tentatively TRBD1 (7 bases). There are 14 residues in the CDR3. The germline gives CDR1 MDHEN, CDR2 SYDVKM. Trimming took off 6 bases at V and 6 bases at J, with 15 bases between the two ends.

The chain uses TRBV6-5 and TRBJ1-3; D is ambiguous. The CDR3 totals 14 residues. Trimming removed 2 bases from V and 0 bases from J, with 5 bases in between. Germline loops: CDR1 MNHEY, CDR2 SVGAGI. Here the CDR3 reads CASSYGSSGNTIYF. In DNA, the CDR3 is TGTGCCAGCAGTTACGGGAGCTCTGGAAACACCATATATTTT.

The genes are TRBV11-2 and TRBJ1-2, with D maybe TRBD1 (5 bases). V lost 5 bases and J 4 bases, leaving 20 bases between the germline ends. There are 16 residues in the CDR3. Germline CDR1 is SGHAT and CDR2 is FQNNGV. CDR3 DNA sequence: TGTGCCAGCAGCCCCCCAGGGAGTTTAGTTGGCTATGGCTACACCTTC. Amino acids: CASSPPGSLVGYGYTF.

This clone was seen once. This chain uses TRBV4-1 with TRBJ1-2; D ambiguous. V gave up 0 bases and J gave up 5 bases, with 7 bases separating them. Germline V gene data show CDR1 as MGHRA and CDR2 as YSYEKL. This CDR3 contains 13 residues. DNA of the CDR3: TGCGCCAGCAGCCAAGACCTGCTATATGGCTACACCTTC. Its translation: CASSQDLLYGYTF.

V usage is TRBV10-3 and J usage is TRBJ2-3, with D perhaps matching TRBD2 (5 bases). CDR1 and CDR2 from the germline V gene are ENHRY and SYGVKD. The CDR3 covers 14 residues. V was shortened by 2 bases and J by 6 bases, with 12 bases between the two germline ends. The CDR3 DNA is TGTGCCATCAGTGAGCGGGATCGAGGGGATACGCAGTATTTT. It encodes CAISERDRGDTQYF.

The chain couples TRBV6-1 to TRBJ1-4; D possibly corresponds to TRBD1 (5 bases). Trimming took 4 bases from V and 8 from J, leaving 11 bases between them. The CDR3 spans 13 residues. Germline V lookup: CDR1 MNHNS, CDR2 SASEGT. The DNA of the CDR3 is TGTGCCAGCAGTGGGGACGCCAGAGAAAAACTGTTTTTT. Its translation is CASSGDAREKLFF.

The chain's CDR3 is CASSPEGTSGDYTQYF. CDR3 bases: TGTGCCAGCAGCCCTGAGGGTACTAGCGGGGACTATACGCAGTATTTT. This chain connects TRBV13 to TRBJ2-3, with 10 bases aligning to TRBD2. This CDR3 spans 16 amino acids. From germline, CDR1 is PRHDT and CDR2 FYEKMQ (reference sequence). J gave up 7 bases and V 5 bases, and 12 bases lay outside the gene matches.

The chain employs TRBV2 and TRBJ1-4, with D unresolved. V shed 3 bases and J shed 2 bases, with 4 bases lying between them. In germline, CDR1 is SNHLY, CDR2 FYNNEI. The CDR3 has 13 amino acids. The CDR3 protein is CASSEDTNEKLFF. The CDR3 region has the DNA TGTGCCAGCAGTGAGGACACTAATGAAAAACTGTTTTTT.

The chain recombines TRBV19 with TRBJ2-7; 8 positions agree with TRBD1. V was pared by 7 bases and J by 5 bases, with 19 bases of the junction left unmatched. This CDR3 region has 17 residues. The V gene's germline CDR1 is LNHDA and CDR2 SQIVND (reference sequence). CDR3 nucleotide sequence: TGTGCCAGTATCCCCTCAGAGGTGCGGCAGGGGGCTGACGAGCAGTACTTC. Residues: CASIPSEVRQGADEQYF.

The V gene is TRBV7-9, the J gene TRBJ2-3; no clear D. Germline loops: CDR1 SEHNR, CDR2 FQNEAQ (reference sequence). The germline V and J ends were trimmed by 2 bases and 2 bases, with 5 bases remaining between them. This CDR3 is 13 amino acids long. The CDR3 protein is CASSLRLTDTQYF. The CDR3 bases are TGTGCCAGCAGCTTAAGACTCACAGATACGCAGTATTTT.

Notes on this clone: At one end the junction does not follow the germline gene, possibly because of a read error. Other DNA sequences within the sample encode an identical CDR3. The chain links TRBV12-5 to TRBJ1-5; no reliable D call. The CDR3 is 16 amino acids. From germline, CDR1 is LGHNT and CDR2 FRNRAP. This chain's CDR3 is CASGLAETFNNQPQHF. The CDR3 DNA sequence: TGTGCTAGTGGTTTGGCAGAGACCTTCAACAATCAGCCTCAGCATTTT.

V gene TRBV5-1 combines with J gene TRBJ2-5; 8 bases are a match to TRBD2. The CDR3 consists of 14 residues. V dropped 4 bases and J dropped 5; count of bases not matched to a gene: 7. The germline V gene encodes CDR1 SGHRS and CDR2 YFSETQ. The CDR3 is CASSPGGAVETQYF. The CDR3 DNA sequence: TGCGCCAGCAGCCCCGGGGGGGCCGTTGAGACCCAGTACTTC.